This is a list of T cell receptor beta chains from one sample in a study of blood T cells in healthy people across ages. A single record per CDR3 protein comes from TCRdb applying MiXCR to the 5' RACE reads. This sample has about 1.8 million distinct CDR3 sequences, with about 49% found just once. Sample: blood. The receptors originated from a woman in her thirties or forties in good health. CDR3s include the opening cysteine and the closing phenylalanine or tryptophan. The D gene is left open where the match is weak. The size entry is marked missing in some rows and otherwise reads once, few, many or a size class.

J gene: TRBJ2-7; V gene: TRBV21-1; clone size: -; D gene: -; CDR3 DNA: TGTGCCAGCAGCTGGACAGGGGACCTGGTGGTAGACGAGCAGTACTTC; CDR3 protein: CASSWTGDLVVDEQYF
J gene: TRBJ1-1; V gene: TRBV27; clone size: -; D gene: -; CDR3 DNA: TGTGCCAGCTTCCCAGCCGGCAGGGTCTTGGCTGAAGCTTTCTTT; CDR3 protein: CASFPAGRVLAEAFF
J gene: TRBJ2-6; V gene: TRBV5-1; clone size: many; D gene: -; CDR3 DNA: TGCGCCAGCAGCTTGGTAGGGGGGGCCAACGTCCTGACTTTC; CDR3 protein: CASSLVGGANVLTF
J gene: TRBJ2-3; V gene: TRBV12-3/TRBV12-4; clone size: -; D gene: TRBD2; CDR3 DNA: TGTGCCAGCAGCCGCACAGCGGGGGGGCGGGATACGCAGTATTTT; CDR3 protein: CASSRTAGGRDTQYF
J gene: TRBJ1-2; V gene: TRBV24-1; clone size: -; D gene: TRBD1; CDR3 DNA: TGTGCCACCAGTCTTTCTACCCAGGACAGGACCCTTAAAAACTATGGCTACACCTTC; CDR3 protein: CATSLSTQDRTLKNYGYTF
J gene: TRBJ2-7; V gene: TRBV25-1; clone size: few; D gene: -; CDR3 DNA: TGTGCCAGCAGTGAACTATTGGGGCGGAACGTCTACGAGCAGTACTTC; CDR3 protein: CASSELLGRNVYEQYF
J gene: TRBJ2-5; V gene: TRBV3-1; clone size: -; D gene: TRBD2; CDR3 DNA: TGTGCCAGCAGCCAAGTCCCCAGCGGGGGGGCAGGTCAGAGAGCCCAGTACTTC; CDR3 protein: CASSQVPSGGAGQRAQYF
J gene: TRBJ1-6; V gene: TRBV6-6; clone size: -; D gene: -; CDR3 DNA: TGTGCCAGCAGTCAAGGAGGTACCCTCCACTTT; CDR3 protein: CASSQGGTLHF
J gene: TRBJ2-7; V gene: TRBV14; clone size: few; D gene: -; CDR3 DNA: TGTGCCAGCAGCCGGACCCCGGGACGGCCCTACGAGCAGTACTTC; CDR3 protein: CASSRTPGRPYEQYF
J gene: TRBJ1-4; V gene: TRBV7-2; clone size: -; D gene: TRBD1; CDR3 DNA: TGTGCCAGCAGCTCACAGGGGGCTGGAGTTGGGGAAAAACTGTTTTTT; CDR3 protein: CASSSQGAGVGEKLFF
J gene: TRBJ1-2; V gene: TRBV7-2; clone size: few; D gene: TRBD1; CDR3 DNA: TGTGCCAGCAGCCCTGAGAGGGGGCCATTTGGCTACACCTTC; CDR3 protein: CASSPERGPFGYTF
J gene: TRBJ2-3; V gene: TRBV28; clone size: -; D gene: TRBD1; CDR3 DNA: TGTGCCAGCACCGCCAAGCGGCAGGGGGCTGAAGATACGCAGTATTTT; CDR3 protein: CASTAKRQGAEDTQYF
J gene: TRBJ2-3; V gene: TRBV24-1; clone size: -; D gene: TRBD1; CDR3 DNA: TGTGCCACATCGGGACAGGGGAGGGGAGGCATCACAGATACGCAGTATTTT; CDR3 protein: CATSGQGRGGITDTQYF
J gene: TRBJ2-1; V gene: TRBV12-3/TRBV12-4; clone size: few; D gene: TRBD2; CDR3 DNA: TGTGCCAGCAGTTTAGCGTCGTCGGGGGGGACCTACAATGAGCAGTTCTTC; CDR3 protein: CASSLASSGGTYNEQFF
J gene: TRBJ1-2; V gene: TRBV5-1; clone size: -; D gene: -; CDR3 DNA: TGCGCCAGCAGCTCGGAATCGGACTATGGCTACACCTTC; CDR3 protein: CASSSESDYGYTF
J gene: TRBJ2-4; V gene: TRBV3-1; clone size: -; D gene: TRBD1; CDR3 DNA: TGTGCCAGCAGCCAAGAATTAGGGGGCTTTCAGTACTTC; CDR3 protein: CASSQELGGFQYF
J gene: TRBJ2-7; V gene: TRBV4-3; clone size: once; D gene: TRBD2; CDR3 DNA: TGCGCCAGCAGCCAAAGCGGGACGGTTCCCTACGAGCAGTACTTC; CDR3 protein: CASSQSGTVPYEQYF
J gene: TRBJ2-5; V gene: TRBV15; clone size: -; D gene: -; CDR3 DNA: TGTGCCACCAGCAGTGACAGTCAGGTGCCTATACAAGAGACCCAGTACTTC; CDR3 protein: CATSSDSQVPIQETQYF
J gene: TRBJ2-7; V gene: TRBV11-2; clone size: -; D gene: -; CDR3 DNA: TGTGCCAGCAGCCCTATACGGGACTCGCACTACGAGCAGTACTTC; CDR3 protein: CASSPIRDSHYEQYF
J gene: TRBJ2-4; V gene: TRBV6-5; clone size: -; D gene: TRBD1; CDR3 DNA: TGTGCCAGCAGTCTGAAGGGACAGGGAAACATTCAGTACTTC; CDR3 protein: CASSLKGQGNIQYF
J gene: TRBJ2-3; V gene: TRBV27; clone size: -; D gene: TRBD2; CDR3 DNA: TGTGCCAGCAGTCGACTAGCGGGGGTTATTAGCACAGATACGCAGTATTTT; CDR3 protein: CASSRLAGVISTDTQYF
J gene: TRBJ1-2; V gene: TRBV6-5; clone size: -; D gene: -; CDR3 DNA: TGTGCCAGCAGTTACTCGACCTCTAGCGGCTACACCTTC; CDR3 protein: CASSYSTSSGYTF
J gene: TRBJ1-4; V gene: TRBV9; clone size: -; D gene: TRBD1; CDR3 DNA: TGTGCCAGCAGCGCGTCCGGGACAGATTATAATGAAAAACTGTTTTTT; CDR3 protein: CASSASGTDYNEKLFF
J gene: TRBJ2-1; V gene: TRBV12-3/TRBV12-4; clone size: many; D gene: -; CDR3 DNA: TGTGCCAGCAGTTTAAATGAGCAGTTCTTC; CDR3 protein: CASSLNEQFF
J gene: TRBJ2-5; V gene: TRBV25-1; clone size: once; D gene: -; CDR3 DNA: TGTGCCAGCAGTAGGACTCAGCGAGAGACCCAGTACTTC; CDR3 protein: CASSRTQRETQYF
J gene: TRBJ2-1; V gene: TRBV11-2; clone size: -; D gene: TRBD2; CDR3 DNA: TGTGCCAGCAGCACTAAGAGCGGGGGGGCCATTAATGAGCAGTTCTTC; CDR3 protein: CASSTKSGGAINEQFF
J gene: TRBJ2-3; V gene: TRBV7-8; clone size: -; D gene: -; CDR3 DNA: TGTGCCAGCAGCTTAATTCCCGCTGGCCTTACTACGCAGTATTTT; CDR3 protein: CASSLIPAGLTTQYF
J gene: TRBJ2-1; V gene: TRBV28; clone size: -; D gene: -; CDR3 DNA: TGTGCCAGCAGCTTATGGATCCCCACTAACAATGAGCAGTTCTTC; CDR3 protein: CASSLWIPTNNEQFF
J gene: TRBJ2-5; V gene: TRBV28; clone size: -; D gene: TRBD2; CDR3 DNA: TGTGCCAGCACCGCGGGACTACTTCAAGAGACCCAGTACTTC; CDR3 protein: CASTAGLLQETQYF
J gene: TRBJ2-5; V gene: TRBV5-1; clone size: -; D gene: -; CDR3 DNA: TGCGCCAGCAGCCCGGGACAAATGGACGGGACCCAGTACTTC; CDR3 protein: CASSPGQMDGTQYF
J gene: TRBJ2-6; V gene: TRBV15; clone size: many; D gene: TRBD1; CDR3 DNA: TGTGCCACCAGGACAGGGGACTCTGGGGCCAACGTCCTGACTTTC; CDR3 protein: CATRTGDSGANVLTF
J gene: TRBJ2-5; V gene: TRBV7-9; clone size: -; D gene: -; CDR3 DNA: TGTGCCATCCTTCTGACAATAGAGACCCAGTACTTC; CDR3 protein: CAILLTIETQYF
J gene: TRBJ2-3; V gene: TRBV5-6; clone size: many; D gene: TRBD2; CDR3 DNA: TGTGCCAGCAGTAAAACTAGCGGGGTCACAGATACGCAGTATTTT; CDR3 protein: CASSKTSGVTDTQYF